Listed below are T cell receptor beta chains from one sample, sequenced in a study of CD8+ T cells in alopecia areata. Data came from immunoSEQ multiplex PCR; TCRdb stores just in-frame clones and leaves some out. The sample holds roughly 100,000 clones; 65% to 90% are singletons and the top ten take over 8.5%. Sequenced here: CD8+ T cells sorted from blood, sampled at approximately week 30, from a patient treated with tofacitinib. These receptor sequences come from a human donor with alopecia areata. The CDR3 runs from the conserved cysteine through the conserved F or W. Fields, in order: CDR3 protein, CDR3 DNA, J gene, clone size, V gene, D gene, CDR3 length. D genes are given only for firm matches. Expanded clones get a size class; other rows say once, few or many, or leave the size out.

CDR3 protein: CASSYITEAFF
CDR3 DNA: TGTGCCAGCAGTTACATCACTGAAGCTTTCTTT
J gene: TRBJ1-1
clone size: -
V gene: TRBV6-5
D gene: -
CDR3 length: 11

CDR3 protein: CASSYLRGGVGYEQYF
CDR3 DNA: TGTGCCAGCAGTTACCTCCGGGGAGGGGTAGGCTACGAGCAGTACTTC
J gene: TRBJ2-7
clone size: -
V gene: TRBV6-5
D gene: TRBD2
CDR3 length: 16

CDR3 protein: CASSLARTGGTTEAFF
CDR3 DNA: TGCGCCAGCAGCTTGGCCAGGACAGGTGGGACCACTGAAGCTTTCTTT
J gene: TRBJ1-1
clone size: -
V gene: TRBV5-1
D gene: TRBD1
CDR3 length: 16

CDR3 protein: CAISRDRDYEQYF
CDR3 DNA: TGTGCCATCAGCCGGGACAGGGACTACGAGCAGTACTTC
J gene: TRBJ2-7
clone size: -
V gene: TRBV10-3
D gene: TRBD1
CDR3 length: 13

CDR3 protein: CATSRGSVKTQYF
CDR3 DNA: TGTGCCACCAGCAGAGGTAGCGTGAAGACCCAGTACTTC
J gene: TRBJ2-5
clone size: -
V gene: TRBV15
D gene: -
CDR3 length: 13

CDR3 protein: CASSWTSGGLNNEQFF
CDR3 DNA: TGTGCCAGCAGTTGGACTAGCGGGGGCCTCAACAATGAGCAGTTCTTC
J gene: TRBJ2-1
clone size: once
V gene: TRBV7-9
D gene: TRBD2
CDR3 length: 16

CDR3 protein: CASSQGVTGEAFF
CDR3 DNA: TGTGCCAGCAGCCAGGGGGTGACAGGGGAAGCTTTCTTT
J gene: TRBJ1-1
clone size: once
V gene: TRBV5-4
D gene: TRBD1
CDR3 length: 13

CDR3 protein: CASSDGYSNQPQHF
CDR3 DNA: TGTGCCAGTAGTGACGGCTATAGCAATCAGCCCCAGCATTTT
J gene: TRBJ1-5
clone size: -
V gene: TRBV19
D gene: -
CDR3 length: 14

CDR3 protein: CASTQQGNHEQYF
CDR3 DNA: TGTGCCAGCACCCAGCAGGGAAATCACGAGCAGTACTTC
J gene: TRBJ2-7
clone size: few
V gene: TRBV6-5
D gene: -
CDR3 length: 13

CDR3 protein: CASSPGTGGSEQYF
CDR3 DNA: TGTGCCAGCAGCCCCGGGACAGGTGGTAGCGAGCAGTACTTC
J gene: TRBJ2-7
clone size: -
V gene: TRBV7-9
D gene: TRBD1
CDR3 length: 14

CDR3 protein: CASSQDSGVGYEQYF
CDR3 DNA: TGCGCCAGCAGCCAAGATTCAGGGGTGGGCTACGAGCAGTACTTC
J gene: TRBJ2-7
clone size: once
V gene: TRBV4-1
D gene: -
CDR3 length: 15

CDR3 protein: CASSATGEGNEQFF
CDR3 DNA: TGCGCCAGCAGTGCGACGGGAGAGGGGAATGAGCAGTTCTTC
J gene: TRBJ2-1
clone size: -
V gene: TRBV5-1
D gene: -
CDR3 length: 14

CDR3 protein: CASSEYGTGGIGSGYEQYF
CDR3 DNA: TGTGCCAGCAGTGAATACGGGACAGGGGGTATCGGGTCTGGTTACGAGCAGTACTTC
J gene: TRBJ2-7
clone size: -
V gene: TRBV6-4
D gene: TRBD1
CDR3 length: 19

CDR3 protein: CASSPESTDTQYF
CDR3 DNA: TGTGCCAGCAGTCCCGAAAGCACAGATACGCAGTATTTT
J gene: TRBJ2-3
clone size: few
V gene: TRBV7-6
D gene: -
CDR3 length: 13

CDR3 protein: CASSFPGQSYNEQFF
CDR3 DNA: TGTGCCAGCAGCTTTCCGGGACAGAGCTACAATGAGCAGTTCTTC
J gene: TRBJ2-1
clone size: -
V gene: TRBV7-8
D gene: TRBD1
CDR3 length: 15